The 29 T cell receptor beta chains reported below all come from one sample, sequenced in a study of cytomegalovirus exposure and HLA in healthy donors. The PCR contained 60 Vbeta and 13 Jbeta primers. TCRdb's table, derived via immunoSEQ multiplex PCR, lists solely in-frame clones and lacks some. The table has approximately 100,000 clones, about 68% seen once. Sequencing was performed on PBMCs. These receptors were taken from a male donor in good health and CMV-seropositive.

This chain joins TRBV2 and TRBJ1-2, with 7 bases that match TRBD1. V lost 6 bases, J lost 11 bases, and 6 bases stayed unmatched. The CDR3 length is 11 residues. Germline V CDR1 and CDR2: SNHLY, FYNNEI. The CDR3 loop reads CASRWDRRYTF. CDR3 coding DNA: TGTGCCAGCAGGTGGGACAGACGGTACACCTTC. Full variable domain (remainder filled in from reference TRBV2 and TRBJ1-2): EPEVTQTPSHQVTQMGQEVILRCVPISNHLYFYWYRQILGQKVEFLVSFYNNEISEKSEIFDDQFSVERPDGSNFTLKIRSTKLEDSAMYFCASRWDRRYTFGSGTRLTVV.

This clone showed up just a few times. The junction shows a germline mismatch at one end, possibly a read error. This sequence joins TRBV7-8 and TRBJ2-1, with 7 bases matching TRBD2. From germline, CDR1 is SGHVS and CDR2 FQNEAQ. The CDR3 sequence is 15 residues long. The CDR3 DNA sequence: TGTGCCAGCAGCCTAGCACAGCGGGATTACAATGAGCAGTTCTTC. Amino acid sequence: CASSLAQRDYNEQFF.

The V call is TRBV5-1, the J call TRBJ1-2; 9 bases agree with TRBD1. Germline CDR1 and CDR2: SGHRS and YFSETQ. Losses at the gene ends were 2 bases for V and 6 bases for J; bases not matched to a gene: 5. This CDR3 comprises 14 residues. CDR3 region: CASSFTQGADGYTF. DNA for the CDR3: TGCGCCAGCAGCTTCACACAGGGGGCGGATGGCTACACCTTC.

The rearrangement uses TRBV4-3 and TRBJ1-5, with 7 positions matching TRBD1. The CDR3 consists of 13 residues. The germline V gene has CDR1 LGHNA and CDR2 YSLEER. J was trimmed by 10 bases and V by 3 bases; bases with no gene match: 6. The CDR3 DNA is TGCGCCAGCAGCCAGAGTCAGGGGGACCCCCAGCATTTT. It yields the protein CASSQSQGDPQHF.

The V and J genes are TRBV12-5 and TRBJ2-1; 8 nucleotides align to TRBD1. The CDR3 covers 14 residues. V trimming: 5 bases; J trimming: 9 bases; junction bases outside the gene matches: 9. Germline CDR1 and CDR2: LGHNT and FRNRAP. The CDR3: CASGPQITGGEQFF. The DNA of the CDR3 is TGTGCTAGTGGTCCACAAATAACAGGGGGTGAGCAGTTCTTC.

On this clone: This sample includes further DNA sequences coding for the same CDR3. The gene calls are TRBV7-6 and TRBJ2-1; D not resolved. Germline V gives CDR1 SGHVS, CDR2 FNYEAQ. CDR3 length: 13 residues. V gave up 2 bases and J gave up 6 bases, with 8 bases separating them. This CDR3 is CASSLSRGNEQFF. The CDR3 DNA is TGTGCCAGCAGCTTATCTAGAGGCAATGAGCAGTTCTTC.

The chain is built from TRBV6-4 and TRBJ1-2, with D tentatively TRBD1 (5 bases). Germline V gives CDR1 MRHNA, CDR2 SNTAGT. The length of the CDR3 is 15 residues. The ends were cut back, 0 bases at V and 8 bases at J, with 16 bases in the middle. The DNA of the CDR3 is TGTGCCAGCAGTGACTCGTCTTGGGGACTCGGGGGCTACACCTTC. It translates to CASSDSSWGLGGYTF.

This sequence joins TRBV4-1 and TRBJ2-5; TRBD1 matches 10 bases. The better agreement between TRBJ2-7 and the DNA end casts doubt on the J call. Germline V gene data show CDR1 as MGHRA and CDR2 as YSYEKL. This CDR3 region has 15 residues. The chain's CDR3 is CASSLTDRGQYEQYF. CDR3 nucleotide sequence: TGCGCCAGCAGCCTAACCGACAGGGGGCAATACGAGCAGTACTTC.

The chain uses TRBV19 and TRBJ1-4; TRBD1 might be the D (5 bases). The CDR3 extends over 16 amino acids. Per germline, CDR1 LNHDA and CDR2 SQIVND (reference sequence). V was pared by 3 bases and J by 8 bases, with 19 bases between. The CDR3 sequence: CASSIPAGPFGEKLFF. As DNA, the CDR3 is TGTGCCAGTAGTATCCCAGCGGGACCCTTCGGGGAAAAACTGTTTTTT.

V is TRBV19 and J is TRBJ1-1, with D maybe TRBD1 (5 bases). V lost 0 bases and J 3 bases, leaving 11 bases between the germline ends. The CDR3 totals 15 residues. Per germline, CDR1 LNHDA and CDR2 SQIVND (reference sequence). As DNA, the CDR3 is TGTGCCAGTAGTATAGAGGGGCCGGCGCACACTGAAGCTTTCTTT. As protein: CASSIEGPAHTEAFF.

There are a few counts of this clone. The V gene is TRBV28, the J gene TRBJ2-2, with TRBD1 as a possible D gene (6 bases). V was pared by 7 bases and J by 0 bases, with 15 bases between. Germline CDR1 is MDHEN and CDR2 is SYDVKM. The CDR3 is 16 amino acids. The CDR3 DNA reads as TGTGCCAGCACTCCCTCCGGGACAACGAACACCGGGGAGCTGTTTTTT. Amino acid sequence: CASTPSGTTNTGELFF.

This clone was recorded only once. The chain couples TRBV7-8 to TRBJ2-1, with 7 bases identical to TRBD2. This CDR3 has 14 residues. Trimming at V came to 5 bases and at J to 6 bases, leaving 7 bases not matched to a gene. CDR1 SGHVS and CDR2 FQNEAQ come from the germline V gene. As DNA, the CDR3 is TGTGCCAGCAGCGGACGACTAGCTCCCAATGAGCAGTTCTTC. Its translation is CASSGRLAPNEQFF.

This clone was seen once. The CDR3 nucleotides read TGTGCCACCCGCGCGGGGGTAACCTACGAGCAGTACTTC. Protein product: CATRAGVTYEQYF. The chain couples TRBV28 to TRBJ2-7, with 7 bases identical to TRBD2. V gave up 10 bases and J gave up 2 bases; unmatched junction bases: 8. Germline CDR1 is MDHEN and CDR2 is SYDVKM. This CDR3 has 13 amino acids.

The table lists this clone with a count of one. V and J are TRBV11-2 and TRBJ2-1, with 11 bases matching TRBD2. Germline assignment: CDR1 SGHAT and CDR2 FQNNGV. Losses at the gene ends were 4 bases for V and 6 bases for J; bases not matched to a gene: 5. The CDR3 loop spans 15 amino acids. In DNA, the CDR3 is TGTGCCAGCAGCTACAATAGCGGGGGGGCCAATGAGCAGTTCTTC. Residues: CASSYNSGGANEQFF.

The CDR3 spells CATSTDRGPYEQYF. CDR3 sequence (DNA): TGTGCCACCAGCACCGACAGGGGTCCCTACGAGCAGTACTTC. The gene calls are TRBV15 and TRBJ2-7; TRBD1 agrees at 8 bases. V lost 4 bases and J lost 2; bases outside the gene matches: 4. The CDR3 contains 14 residues. Germline V lookup: CDR1 LNHNV, CDR2 YYDKDF (reference sequence).

This clone was detected only a few times. The J gene is TRBJ1-2, the V gene TRBV5-1; TRBD1 is a possible D gene (5 bases). Per germline, CDR1 SGHRS and CDR2 YFSETQ. This CDR3 has 15 amino acids. The V end lost 0 bases, the J end lost 1 base, and 10 bases lay between the germline ends. CDR3 nucleotides: TGCGCCAGCAGCTTGGCCTTACAGGTTAACTATGGCTACACCTTC. It translates to CASSLALQVNYGYTF.

This clone appeared once. V gene TRBV6-1 combines with J gene TRBJ1-5; no firm D call. The V end was cut by 2 bases, the J end by 1 base, with 9 bases between. This CDR3 is 15 amino acids long. From germline, CDR1 is MNHNS and CDR2 SASEGT. The CDR3 DNA reads TGTGCCAGCAGTGAATTTGGGAGCAGCAATCAGCCCCAGCATTTT. Its protein is CASSEFGSSNQPQHF.

The rearrangement links TRBV7-2 to TRBJ2-1; 8 positions agree with TRBD2. The ends lost 1 base at V and 7 bases at J; junction bases unmatched: 12. Germline V lookup: CDR1 SGHTA, CDR2 FQGNSA. CDR3 length equals 17 residues. CDR3 protein: CASSLGPRGAGRNEQFF. In DNA form, the CDR3 reads TGTGCCAGCAGCTTAGGCCCGCGGGGGGCGGGTCGGAATGAGCAGTTCTTC.

The rearrangement uses TRBV6-7 and TRBJ1-5; D not resolved. TRBV6-7 is identified as an open reading frame with a role that is uncertain. This CDR3 comprises 13 residues. V was cut by 5 bases and J by 6 bases, with 11 bases left in between. Here the CDR3 DNA reads TGTGCCAGCAGTCGTCCGGCAGGTCAGCCCCAGCATTTT. Amino acids: CASSRPAGQPQHF.

This clone was observed a handful of times. V is TRBV5-5 and J is TRBJ1-1; D uncertain. The CDR3 runs 15 residues. The germline V and J ends were trimmed by 4 bases and 0 bases, with 13 bases remaining between them. The germline CDR1 and CDR2 sequences are SGHKS and YYEKEE (reference sequence). The CDR3 reads CASSPDYRVNTEAFF. The CDR3 bases are TGTGCCAGCAGCCCCGACTACCGGGTGAACACTGAAGCTTTCTTT.

The sample holds one count of this clone. The chain carries TRBV30 and TRBJ2-5; D perhaps matches TRBD1 (5 bases). Germline V gives CDR1 GTSNPN, CDR2 SVGIG (reference sequence). The V end lost 2 bases, the J end lost 2 bases, and 9 bases lay between the germline ends. This CDR3 has 13 amino acids. CDR3 nucleotides: TGTGCCTGGAGTCTGACAGATCAAGAGACCCAGTACTTC. The encoded protein is CAWSLTDQETQYF.

The chain couples TRBV11-3 to TRBJ2-3; D unclear. The ends were cut back, 0 bases at V and 5 bases at J, with 9 bases in the middle. The V gene's germline CDR1 is SGHNT and CDR2 YENEEA. The CDR3 extends over 14 amino acids. CDR3 sequence reads: CASSLDRYQDTQYF. The CDR3 bases are TGTGCCAGCAGCTTAGACCGCTATCAAGATACGCAGTATTTT.

The V gene is TRBV7-6, the J gene TRBJ2-1; TRBD1 might be the D (5 bases). This CDR3 spans 15 amino acids. Germline V gene sequence: CDR1 SGHVS, CDR2 FNYEAQ. Trimming pared 6 bases from V and 0 bases from J, leaving 12 bases between. CDR3 sequence reads: CASRDQGSSYNEQFF. Here the CDR3 DNA reads TGTGCCAGCAGAGATCAGGGTAGCTCCTACAATGAGCAGTTCTTC. The full variable domain, rest sourced from reference TRBV7-6 and TRBJ2-1, is GAGVSQSPRYKVTKRGQDVALRCDPISGHVSLYWYRQALGQGPEFLTYFNYEAQQDKSGLPNDRFSAERPEGSISTLTIQRTEQRDSAMYRCASRDQGSSYNEQFFGPGTRLTVL.

The gene calls are TRBV7-8 and TRBJ2-7; 11 positions match TRBD1. This CDR3 comprises 15 residues. Germline V gene lookup returns CDR1 SGHVS and CDR2 FQNEAQ. Unmatched junction bases numbered 5, after V lost 4 bases and J lost 3 bases. In DNA form, the CDR3 reads TGTGCCAGCAGCTCCTCCGGGACAGGGGGCTACGAGCAGTACTTC. Translation gives CASSSSGTGGYEQYF.

The chain recombines TRBV19 with TRBJ2-5, with TRBD2 identical over 13 bases. The length of the CDR3 is 16 residues. Losses at the gene ends were 6 bases for V and 0 bases for J; bases not matched to a gene: 4. Germline V lookup: CDR1 LNHDA, CDR2 SQIVND (reference sequence). CDR3 region: CASSRTSGGDQETQYF. DNA for the CDR3: TGTGCCAGTAGCCGGACTAGCGGGGGAGACCAAGAGACCCAGTACTTC.

The chain is built from TRBV15 and TRBJ2-7; 7 nucleotides match TRBD2. This CDR3 is 15 amino acids long. Trimming took 0 bases from V and 3 from J; bases not matched to a gene: 5. CDR1 is LNHNV and CDR2 is YYDKDF in the germline V gene (reference sequence). Here the CDR3 reads CATSRDPGGFYEQYF. CDR3 DNA: TGTGCCACCAGCAGAGATCCGGGGGGATTCTACGAGCAGTACTTC.

This clone was detected once. The rearrangement links TRBV5-1 to TRBJ2-7, with 11 bases that match TRBD2. From germline, CDR1 is SGHRS and CDR2 YFSETQ. The CDR3 loop spans 13 amino acids. The V gene end was trimmed by 7 bases and the J gene end by 7 bases; junction bases not matched to a gene: 7. CDR3 DNA: TGCGCCAGCGGATTTAGCGGGGGGGATGAGCAGTACTTC. Amino acid sequence: CASGFSGGDEQYF.

This chain's CDR3 is CATSRDGSPQYF. CDR3 sequence (DNA): TGTGCCACCAGCAGAGACGGTTCCCCCCAGTACTTC. The V call is TRBV15, the J call TRBJ2-5, with unresolved D. The CDR3 runs 12 residues. Germline CDR1 and CDR2: LNHNV and YYDKDF (reference sequence). Between the trimmed V and J ends, which lost 0 bases and 9 bases, there was a span of 8 bases.

The V gene is TRBV18, the J gene TRBJ1-3, with 8 bases aligning to TRBD1. Germline CDR1 is KGHSH and CDR2 is LQKENI. After removal of 1 base from V and 4 bases from J, the junction contained 6 bases not matched to a gene. The CDR3 is 16 residues long. Here the CDR3 reads CASSPRVTGAGNTIYF. The CDR3 region has the DNA TGTGCCAGCTCACCACGCGTGACAGGGGCGGGAAACACCATATATTTT.